A single T cell receptor beta chain is shown here with its context. The entry originates in a study of blood T cell repertoires in COVID-19. Profiling relied on immunoSEQ multiplex PCR, and the TCRdb table lists in-frame clones only, not all of them. The repertoire holds about 71,000 clones, with 86% as singletons. The sequence came from a young man with acute or convalescent COVID-19. Sequencing was carried out using peripheral blood.

The CDR3 DNA follows: TGTGCCAGTAACCAATCCCCCAGGCCCAACCTCTATGGCTACACCTTC. Translated: CASNQSPRPNLYGYTF. The chain carries TRBV19 and TRBJ1-2; D gene uncertain. V lost 7 bases and J lost 4, with 22 bases in between. Germline V gives CDR1 LNHDA, CDR2 SQIVND (reference sequence). The CDR3 totals 16 residues.